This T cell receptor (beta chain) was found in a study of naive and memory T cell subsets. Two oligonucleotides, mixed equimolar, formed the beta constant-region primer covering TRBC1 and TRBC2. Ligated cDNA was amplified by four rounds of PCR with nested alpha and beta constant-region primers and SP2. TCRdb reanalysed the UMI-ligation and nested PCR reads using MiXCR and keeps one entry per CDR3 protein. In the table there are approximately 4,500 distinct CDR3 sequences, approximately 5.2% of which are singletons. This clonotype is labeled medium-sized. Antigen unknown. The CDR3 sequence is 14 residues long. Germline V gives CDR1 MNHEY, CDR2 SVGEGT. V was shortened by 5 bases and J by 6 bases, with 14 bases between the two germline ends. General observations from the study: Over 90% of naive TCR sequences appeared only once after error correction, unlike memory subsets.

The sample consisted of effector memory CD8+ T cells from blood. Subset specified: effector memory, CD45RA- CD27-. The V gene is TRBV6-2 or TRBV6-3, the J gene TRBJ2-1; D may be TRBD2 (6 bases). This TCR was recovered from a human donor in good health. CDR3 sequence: CASSGVAGLNEQFF. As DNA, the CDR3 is TGTGCCAGCAGTGGGGTGGCGGGACTCAATGAGCAGTTCTTC.